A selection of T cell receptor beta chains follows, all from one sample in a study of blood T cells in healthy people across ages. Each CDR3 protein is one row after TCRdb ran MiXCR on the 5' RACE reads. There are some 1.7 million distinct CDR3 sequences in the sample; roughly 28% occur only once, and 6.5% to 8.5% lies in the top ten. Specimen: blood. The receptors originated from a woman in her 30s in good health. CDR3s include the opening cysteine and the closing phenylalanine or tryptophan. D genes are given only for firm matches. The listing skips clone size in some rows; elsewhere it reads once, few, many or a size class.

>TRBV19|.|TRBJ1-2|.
TGTGCCAGTACCGCCCCGGACGGATGGGGCTACACCTTC
CASTAPDGWGYTF
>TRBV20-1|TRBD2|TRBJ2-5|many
TGCAGTGCTAGTGGTCTAGCGGGCACCCAAGAGACCCAGTACTTC
CSASGLAGTQETQYF
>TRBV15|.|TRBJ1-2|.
TGTGCCACCAGCATGGACGGCCTCTATGGCTACACCTTC
CATSMDGLYGYTF
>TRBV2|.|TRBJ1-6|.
TGTGCCAGCAGTGAAGCGTCAAGGGGTGGTTCACCCCTCCACTTT
CASSEASRGGSPLHF
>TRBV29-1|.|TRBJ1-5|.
TGCAGCGTTGGAGGGGAGGGAAATCAGCCCCAGCATTTT
CSVGGEGNQPQHF
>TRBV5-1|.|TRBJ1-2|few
TGCGCCAGCAGCTTGTTTCAGGGCGACTATGGCTACACCTTC
CASSLFQGDYGYTF
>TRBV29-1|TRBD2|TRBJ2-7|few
TGCAGCGCACGAGCCCGGACTAGCGGTACCTACGAGCAGTACTTC
CSARARTSGTYEQYF
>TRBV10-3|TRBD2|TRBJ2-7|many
TGTGCCATCAGTGAGTCGGGACTACAGGAGTCCTACGAGCAGTACTTC
CAISESGLQESYEQYF
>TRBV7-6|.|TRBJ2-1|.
TGTGCCAGCAGCGGTGACATGACAGAGTACAATGAGCAGTTCTTC
CASSGDMTEYNEQFF
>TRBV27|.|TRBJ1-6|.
TGTGCCAGCAGTTTATTACCAGGACCCACGGAACCCCTCCACTTT
CASSLLPGPTEPLHF
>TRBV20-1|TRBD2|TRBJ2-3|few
TGCAGTGCTCGTCGAGCGGGGGGGCTACTCGATACGCAGTATTTT
CSARRAGGLLDTQYF
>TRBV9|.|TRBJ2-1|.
TGTGCCAGCAGCGTCTCCGGGACATACAACAATGAGCAGTTCTTC
CASSVSGTYNNEQFF
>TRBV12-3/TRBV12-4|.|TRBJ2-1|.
TGTGCCAGCAGTCCCGGGGTTTGGGAGCAGTTCTTC
CASSPGVWEQFF
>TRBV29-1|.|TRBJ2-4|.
TGCAGCGTGGAGACGGGTGGTGAAAACATTCGGTACTTC
CSVETGGENIRYF
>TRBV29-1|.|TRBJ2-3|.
TGCAGCGTTCTTGGGACCACGCAGTATTTT
CSVLGTTQYF
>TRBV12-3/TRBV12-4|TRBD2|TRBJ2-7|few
TGTGCCAGCAGGGGGGATACGGACCGGGGGGCCTACGAGCAGTACTTC
CASRGDTDRGAYEQYF
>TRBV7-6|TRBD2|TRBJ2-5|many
TGTGCCAGCAGCGAAGGGACTAGCTTCCAAGAGACCCAGTACTTC
CASSEGTSFQETQYF
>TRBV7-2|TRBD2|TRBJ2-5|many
TGTGCCAGCAGCTTAGAGGGTAGCGGGAGTGGTCAAGAGACCCAGTACTTC
CASSLEGSGSGQETQYF
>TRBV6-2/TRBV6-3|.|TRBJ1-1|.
TGTGCCAGCAGTTCCAGGACTCAGGGCACTGAAGCTTTCTTT
CASSSRTQGTEAFF
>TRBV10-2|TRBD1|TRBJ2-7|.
TGCGCCAGCACCATATCCGGGACAGGGAACGAGCAGTACTTC
CASTISGTGNEQYF
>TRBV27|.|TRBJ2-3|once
TGTGCCAGCAGTTTAACGACCCCCACAGATACGCAGTATTTT
CASSLTTPTDTQYF
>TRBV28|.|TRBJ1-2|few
TGTGCCAGCGGGGGTTACGAAGGGGAAACCTACACCTTC
CASGGYEGETYTF
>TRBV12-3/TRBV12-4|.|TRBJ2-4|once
TGTGCCAGCAGACAGGGCTCTGCGGGAAACAATGAGCAGTACTTC
CASRQGSAGNNEQYF
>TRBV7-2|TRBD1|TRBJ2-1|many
TGCGCCAGCAGCTTGGACAGGGGACGTGAGCAGTTCTTC
CASSLDRGREQFF
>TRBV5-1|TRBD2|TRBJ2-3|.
TGCGCCAGCAGTCCCACTAGCGGGGGGGCCAGAGATACGCAGTATTTT
CASSPTSGGARDTQYF
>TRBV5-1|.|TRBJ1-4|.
TGCGCCAGCAGCCTTACAGCGGGTGGTGAAAAACTGTTTTTT
CASSLTAGGEKLFF
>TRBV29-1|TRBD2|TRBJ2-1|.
TGCAGCGTTGCGGGACTAGCGGGGTTCAATGAGCAGTTCTTC
CSVAGLAGFNEQFF
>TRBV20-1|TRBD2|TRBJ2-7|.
TGCAGTGCTAGGCCCGCAGAGTTTAGCGGGAGTTTTTCCATCTACGAGCAGTACTTC
CSARPAEFSGSFSIYEQYF
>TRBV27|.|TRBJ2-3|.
TGTGCCAGCAGTAGCAGGACTTTCAACACAGATACGCAGTATTTT
CASSSRTFNTDTQYF
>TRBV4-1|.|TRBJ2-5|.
TGCGCCAGCAGCCAGCCTAGGAGGGGAGAGACCCAGTACTTC
CASSQPRRGETQYF
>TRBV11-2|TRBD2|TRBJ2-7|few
TGTGCCAGCATGGCTAGCGGGTCGAGCTCCTACGAGCAGTACTTC
CASMASGSSSYEQYF
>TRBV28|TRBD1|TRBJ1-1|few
TGTGCCAGCAGTCTGACAGGGAGAGCTTTCTTT
CASSLTGRAFF
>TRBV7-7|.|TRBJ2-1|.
TGTGCCAGCAGCTGGGACACTGGGGGCGAGCAGTTCTTC
CASSWDTGGEQFF
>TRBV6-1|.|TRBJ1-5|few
TGTGCCAGCAGTGAGCCGGGTCAATGGAATCAGCCCCAGCATTTT
CASSEPGQWNQPQHF
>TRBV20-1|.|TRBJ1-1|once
TGCAGTGCTAGAGATTTATTCCAGGGCGACTTGAGCACTGAAGCTTTCTTT
CSARDLFQGDLSTEAFF
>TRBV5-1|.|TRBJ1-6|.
TGCGCCAGCAGCTTGTATGGGGTAACTAATTCACCCCTCCACTTT
CASSLYGVTNSPLHF
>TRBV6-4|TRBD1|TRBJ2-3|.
TGTGCCAGCAGTGGCCGGCGGGACAGGGGTACAGATACGCAGTATTTT
CASSGRRDRGTDTQYF
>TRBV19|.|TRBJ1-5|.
TGTGCCAGTAGTATCGGTCAGGGAAGGAACCAGCCCCAGCATTTT
CASSIGQGRNQPQHF
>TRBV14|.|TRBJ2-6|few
TGTGCCAGCAGCCAACTCGCGTCTGGGGCCAACGTCCTGACTTTC
CASSQLASGANVLTF
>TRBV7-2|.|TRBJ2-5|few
TGTGCCAGCAGCGCCCCGGGAGCCAGGGGTAGAGAGACCCAGTACTTC
CASSAPGARGRETQYF
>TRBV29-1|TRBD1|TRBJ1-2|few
TGCAGCGTTGTTGCCGGGACAGGGATATATGGCTACACCTTC
CSVVAGTGIYGYTF
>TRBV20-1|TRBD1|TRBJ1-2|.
TGCAGTGCTGGGGGAACAGGGGGCATTGCCTATGGCTACACCTTC
CSAGGTGGIAYGYTF
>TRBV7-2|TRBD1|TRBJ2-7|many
TGTGCCAGCAGCTCCTACCGGTTGGGGACAGGGGGTACTTGGGACGAGCAGTACTTC
CASSSYRLGTGGTWDEQYF
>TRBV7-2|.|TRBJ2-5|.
TGTGCCAGCAGCCCCGTACTGAACGGGGTTGAGCAGTACTTC
CASSPVLNGVEQYF
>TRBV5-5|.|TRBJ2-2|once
TGTGCCAGCAGATTCCTGGGGCAGGGAGCGAACACCGGGGAGCTGTTTTTT
CASRFLGQGANTGELFF
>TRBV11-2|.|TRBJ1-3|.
TGCGCCAGCAGCTTAGAAGGGTTTGGTTCTGGAAACACCATATATTTT
CASSLEGFGSGNTIYF
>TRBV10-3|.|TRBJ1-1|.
TGTGCCATCAGTGAGTCGGAAGCAGAAGCTTTCTTT
CAISESEAEAFF
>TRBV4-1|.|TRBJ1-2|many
TGCGCCAGCAGCCCAGGGGTAACCTATGGCTACACCTTC
CASSPGVTYGYTF
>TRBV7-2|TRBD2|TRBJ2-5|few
TGTGCCATCAGTAAAAGCGGGAGGGTACAAGAGACCCAGTACTTC
CAISKSGRVQETQYF
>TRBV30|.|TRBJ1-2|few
TGTGCCTGGAGCCTGACGGCAAACTATGGCTACACCTTC
CAWSLTANYGYTF
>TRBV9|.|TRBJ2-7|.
TGTGCCAGCAGCGCCGGGCGACACTCCTCCTACGAGCAGTACTTC
CASSAGRHSSYEQYF
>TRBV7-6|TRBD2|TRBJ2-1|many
TGTGCCAGCAGCTTCCGGCGGGAGAGTTTAAATGAGCAGTTCTTC
CASSFRRESLNEQFF
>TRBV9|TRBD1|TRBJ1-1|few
TGTGCCAGCAGCGGGCCCGGACAGGGCTTGAACACTGAAGCTTTCTTT
CASSGPGQGLNTEAFF
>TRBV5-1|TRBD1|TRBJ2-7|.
TGCGCCAGCAGCTCCTCAGGGACAGTTGGGTCCTACAATGGGCAGTACTTC
CASSSSGTVGSYNGQYF
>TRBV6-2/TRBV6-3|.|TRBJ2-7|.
TGTGCCAGCAGTTACTTACCGAAGTCGTCCGGAACTAGCGAGCAGTACTTC
CASSYLPKSSGTSEQYF
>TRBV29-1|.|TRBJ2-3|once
TGCAGCGTTCGATCCAGCTCCGATACGCAGTATTTT
CSVRSSSDTQYF
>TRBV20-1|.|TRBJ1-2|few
TGCAGTGCTACTGCGCGAGGGGCAATAGGCTACACCTTC
CSATARGAIGYTF
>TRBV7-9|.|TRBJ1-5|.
TGTGCCAGCAGCTTGGATGATCGCCCCCAGCATTTT
CASSLDDRPQHF
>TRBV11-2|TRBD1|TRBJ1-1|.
TGTGCCAGCAGCTCCCGGGGTAGGACAGGGGGCGGAATCGCTGAAGCTTTCTTT
CASSSRGRTGGGIAEAFF